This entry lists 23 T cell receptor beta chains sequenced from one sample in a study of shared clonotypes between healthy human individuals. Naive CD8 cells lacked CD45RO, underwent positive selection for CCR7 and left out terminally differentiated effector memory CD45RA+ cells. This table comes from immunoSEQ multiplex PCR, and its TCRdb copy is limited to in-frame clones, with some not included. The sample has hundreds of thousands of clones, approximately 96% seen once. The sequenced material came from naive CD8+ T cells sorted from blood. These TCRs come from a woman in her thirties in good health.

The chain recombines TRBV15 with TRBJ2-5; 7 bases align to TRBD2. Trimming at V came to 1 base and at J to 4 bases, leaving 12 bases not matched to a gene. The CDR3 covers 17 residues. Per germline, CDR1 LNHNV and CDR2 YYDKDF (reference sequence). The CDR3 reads CATSRVGEGRFRETQYF. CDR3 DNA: TGTGCCACCAGCAGAGTAGGGGAGGGGCGGTTTAGAGAGACCCAGTACTTC.

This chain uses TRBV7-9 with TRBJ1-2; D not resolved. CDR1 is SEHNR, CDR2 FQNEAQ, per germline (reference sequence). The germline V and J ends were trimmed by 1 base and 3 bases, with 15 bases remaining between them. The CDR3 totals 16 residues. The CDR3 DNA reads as TGTGCCAGCAGCTTAGATGGGTCCCTATCGGACTATGGCTACACCTTC. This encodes CASSLDGSLSDYGYTF.

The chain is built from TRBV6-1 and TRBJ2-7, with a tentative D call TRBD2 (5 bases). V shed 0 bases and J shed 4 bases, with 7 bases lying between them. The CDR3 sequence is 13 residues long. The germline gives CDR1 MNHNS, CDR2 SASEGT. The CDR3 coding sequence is TGTGCCAGCAGTGAAGCATCGGGGTACGAGCAGTACTTC. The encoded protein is CASSEASGYEQYF.

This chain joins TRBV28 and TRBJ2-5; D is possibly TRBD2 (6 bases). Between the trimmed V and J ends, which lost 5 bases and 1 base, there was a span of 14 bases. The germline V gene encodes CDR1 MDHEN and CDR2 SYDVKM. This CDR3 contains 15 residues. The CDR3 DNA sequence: TGTGCCAGCAGTCTATCTCTAGCGCTCCAAGAGACCCAGTACTTC. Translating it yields CASSLSLALQETQYF.

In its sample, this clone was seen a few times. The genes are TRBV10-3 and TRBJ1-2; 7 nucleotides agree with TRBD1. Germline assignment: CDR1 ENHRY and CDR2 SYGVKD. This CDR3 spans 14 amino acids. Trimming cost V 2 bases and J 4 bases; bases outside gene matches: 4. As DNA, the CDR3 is TGTGCCATCAGTGAGGTGGACAGGATCTATGGCTACACCTTC. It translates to CAISEVDRIYGYTF.

Written as DNA, the CDR3 is TGTGCCAGCTCCTCGGGGCGGGTGGTCGAAAACATTCAGTACTTC. Translation: CASSSGRVVENIQYF. The chain has TRBV9 and TRBJ2-4, with D perhaps being TRBD1 or TRBD2 (5 bases each). With 7 bases removed from V and 5 bases from J, the gap between germline ends came to 19 bases. Germline V gene lookup returns CDR1 SGDLS and CDR2 YYNGEE. The length of the CDR3 is 15 residues.

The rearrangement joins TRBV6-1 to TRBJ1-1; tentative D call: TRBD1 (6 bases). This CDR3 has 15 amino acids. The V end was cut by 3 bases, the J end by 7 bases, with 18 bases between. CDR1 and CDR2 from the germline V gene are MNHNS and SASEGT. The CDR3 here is CASSDLQGISLEAFF. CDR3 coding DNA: TGTGCCAGCAGTGACCTACAGGGCATTTCCCTTGAAGCTTTCTTT.

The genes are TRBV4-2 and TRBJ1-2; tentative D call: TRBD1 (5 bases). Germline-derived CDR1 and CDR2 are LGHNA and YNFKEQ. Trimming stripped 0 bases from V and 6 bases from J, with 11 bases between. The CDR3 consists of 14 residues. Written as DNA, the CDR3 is TGTGCCAGCAGCCAAGATCAGGGAGGGAATGGCTACACCTTC. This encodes CASSQDQGGNGYTF.

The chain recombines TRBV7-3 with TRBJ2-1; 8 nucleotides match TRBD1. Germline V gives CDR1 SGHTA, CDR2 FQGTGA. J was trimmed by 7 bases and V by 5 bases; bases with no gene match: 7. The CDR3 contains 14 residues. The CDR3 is CASSATGGQNEQFF. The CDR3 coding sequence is TGTGCCAGCAGCGCCACAGGGGGGCAAAATGAGCAGTTCTTC.

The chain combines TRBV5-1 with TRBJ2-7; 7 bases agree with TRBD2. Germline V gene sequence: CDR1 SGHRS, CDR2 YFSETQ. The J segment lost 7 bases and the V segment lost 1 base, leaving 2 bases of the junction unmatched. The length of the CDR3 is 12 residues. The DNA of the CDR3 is TGCGCCAGCAGCTTGTCGGGGGGAGAGCAGTACTTC. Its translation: CASSLSGGEQYF.

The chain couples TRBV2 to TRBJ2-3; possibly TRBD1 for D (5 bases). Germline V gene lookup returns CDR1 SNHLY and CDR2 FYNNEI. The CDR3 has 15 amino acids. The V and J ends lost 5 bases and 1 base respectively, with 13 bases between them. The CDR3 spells CASSPPGIGTDTQYF. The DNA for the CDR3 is TGTGCCAGCAGTCCCCCAGGGATTGGCACAGATACGCAGTATTTT.

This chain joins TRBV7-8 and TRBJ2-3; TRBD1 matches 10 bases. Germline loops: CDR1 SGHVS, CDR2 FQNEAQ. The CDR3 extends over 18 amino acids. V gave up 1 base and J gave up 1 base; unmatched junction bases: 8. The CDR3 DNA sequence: TGTGCCAGCAGCTTAGGCGGGACAGGGGAGGCTGGCACAGATACGCAGTATTTT. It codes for CASSLGGTGEAGTDTQYF.

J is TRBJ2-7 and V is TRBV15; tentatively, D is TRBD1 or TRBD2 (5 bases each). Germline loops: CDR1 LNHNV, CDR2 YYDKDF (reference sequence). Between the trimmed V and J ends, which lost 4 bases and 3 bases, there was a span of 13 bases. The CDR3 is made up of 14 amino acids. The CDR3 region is CATSMGTNYYEQYF. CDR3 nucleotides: TGTGCCACCAGCATGGGGACCAACTACTACGAGCAGTACTTC. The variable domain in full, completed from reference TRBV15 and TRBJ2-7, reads DAMVIQNPRYQVTQFGKPVTLSCSQTLNHNVMYWYQQKSSQAPKLLFHYYDKDFNNEADTPDNFQSRRPNTSFCFLDIRSPGLGDTAMYLCATSMGTNYYEQYFGPGTRLTVT.

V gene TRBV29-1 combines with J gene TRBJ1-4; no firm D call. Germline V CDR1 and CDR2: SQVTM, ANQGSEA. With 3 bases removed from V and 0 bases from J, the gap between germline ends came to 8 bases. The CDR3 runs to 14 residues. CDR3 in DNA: TGCAGCGTTGATGATGCCACAACTAATGAAAAACTGTTTTTT. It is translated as CSVDDATTNEKLFF.

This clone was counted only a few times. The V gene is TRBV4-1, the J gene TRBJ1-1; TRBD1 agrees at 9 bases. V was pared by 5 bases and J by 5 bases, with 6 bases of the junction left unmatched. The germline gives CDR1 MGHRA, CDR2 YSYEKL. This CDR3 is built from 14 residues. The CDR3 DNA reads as TGCGCCAGCAGCGGACAGGGGTTACGGACTGAAGCTTTCTTT. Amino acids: CASSGQGLRTEAFF.

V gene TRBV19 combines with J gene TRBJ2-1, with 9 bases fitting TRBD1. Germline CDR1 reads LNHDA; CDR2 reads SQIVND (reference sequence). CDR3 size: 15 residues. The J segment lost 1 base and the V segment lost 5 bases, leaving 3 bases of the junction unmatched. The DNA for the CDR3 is TGTGCCAGTAGTTCGGGACAGGGTTCCTACAATGAGCAGTTCTTC. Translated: CASSSGQGSYNEQFF.

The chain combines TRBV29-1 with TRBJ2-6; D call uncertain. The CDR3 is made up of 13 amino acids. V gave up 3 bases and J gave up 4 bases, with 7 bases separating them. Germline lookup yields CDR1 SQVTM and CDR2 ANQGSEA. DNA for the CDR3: TGCAGCGTTGATGACTCGGGGGCCAACGTCCTGACTTTC. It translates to CSVDDSGANVLTF.

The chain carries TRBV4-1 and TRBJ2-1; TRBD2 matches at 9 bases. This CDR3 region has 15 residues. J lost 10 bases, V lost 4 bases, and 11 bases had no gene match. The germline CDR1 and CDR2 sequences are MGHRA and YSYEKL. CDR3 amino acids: CASSLGSSGRGEQFF. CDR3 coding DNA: TGCGCCAGCAGCCTGGGGAGTAGCGGGAGAGGCGAGCAGTTCTTC.

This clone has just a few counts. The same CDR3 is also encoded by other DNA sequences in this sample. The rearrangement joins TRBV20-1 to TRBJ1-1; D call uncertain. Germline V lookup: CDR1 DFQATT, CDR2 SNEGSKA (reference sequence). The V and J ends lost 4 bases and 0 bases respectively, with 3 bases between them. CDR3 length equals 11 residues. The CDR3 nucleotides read TGCAGTGCTATCTTGAACACTGAAGCTTTCTTT. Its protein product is CSAILNTEAFF.

The CDR3 sequence: CASSPWDSNQPQHF. The CDR3, as DNA: TGTGCCAGCAGCCCTTGGGATAGCAATCAGCCCCAGCATTTT. The chain recombines TRBV9 with TRBJ1-5; no clear D. Germline-derived CDR1 and CDR2 are SGDLS and YYNGEE. V lost 4 bases and J 0 bases, leaving 8 bases between the germline ends. The CDR3 runs to 14 residues. Full variable domain (rest looked up from reference TRBV9 and TRBJ1-5): DSGVTQTPKHLITATGQRVTLRCSPRSGDLSVYWYQQSLDQGLQFLIQYYNGEERAKGNILERFSAQQFPDLHSELNLSSLELGDSALYFCASSPWDSNQPQHFGDGTRLSIL.

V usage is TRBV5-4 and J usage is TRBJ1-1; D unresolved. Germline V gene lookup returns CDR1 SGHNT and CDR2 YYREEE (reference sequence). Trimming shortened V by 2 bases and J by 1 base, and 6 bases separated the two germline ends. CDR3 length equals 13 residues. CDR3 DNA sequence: TGTGCCAGCAGCTTTCCGGAGAACACTGAAGCTTTCTTT. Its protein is CASSFPENTEAFF.

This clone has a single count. CDR3 DNA sequence: TGTGCCAGCAGTGAGTGGTCCCCCTACGAGCAGTACTTC. Its protein is CASSEWSPYEQYF. J is TRBJ2-7 and V is TRBV2; no clear D. The V gene's germline CDR1 is SNHLY and CDR2 FYNNEI. The CDR3 is made up of 13 amino acids. The V end lost 3 bases, the J end lost 2 bases, and 8 bases lay between the germline ends.

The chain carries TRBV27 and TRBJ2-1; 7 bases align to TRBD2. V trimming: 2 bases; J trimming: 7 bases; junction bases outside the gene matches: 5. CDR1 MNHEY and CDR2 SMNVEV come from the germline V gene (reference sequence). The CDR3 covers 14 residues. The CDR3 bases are TGTGCCAGCAGTTTAGCGGGAGCTTCGAATGAGCAGTTCTTC. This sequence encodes CASSLAGASNEQFF.